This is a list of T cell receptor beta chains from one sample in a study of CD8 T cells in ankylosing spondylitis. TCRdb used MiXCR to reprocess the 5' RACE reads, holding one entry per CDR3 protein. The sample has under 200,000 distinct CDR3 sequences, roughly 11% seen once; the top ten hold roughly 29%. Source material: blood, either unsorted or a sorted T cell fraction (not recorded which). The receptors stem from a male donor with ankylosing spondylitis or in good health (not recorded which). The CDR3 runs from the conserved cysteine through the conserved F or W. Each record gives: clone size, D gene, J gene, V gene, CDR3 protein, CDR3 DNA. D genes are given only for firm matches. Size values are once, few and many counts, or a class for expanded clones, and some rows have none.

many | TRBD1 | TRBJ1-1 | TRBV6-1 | CASIGQGWTEAFF | TGTGCCAGCATCGGACAGGGCTGGACTGAAGCTTTCTTT
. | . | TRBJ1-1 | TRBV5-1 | CASSTDGPNTEAFF | TGCGCCAGCAGCACGGACGGCCCGAACACTGAAGCTTTCTTT
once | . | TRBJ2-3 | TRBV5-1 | CASSLRTTPGDTQYF | TGCGCCAGCAGCTTGCGGACTACCCCCGGGGATACGCAGTATTTT
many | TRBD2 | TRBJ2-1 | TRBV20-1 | CSAASPSSGGNNEQFF | TGCAGTGCCGCCTCACCTTCTAGCGGGGGAAACAATGAGCAGTTCTTC
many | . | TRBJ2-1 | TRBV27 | CASSLQGAAYNEQFF | TGTGCCAGCAGTTTGCAGGGAGCGGCCTACAATGAGCAGTTCTTC
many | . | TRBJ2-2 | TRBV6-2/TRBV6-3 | CASSNRGGNTGELFF | TGTGCCAGCAGTAACAGGGGAGGGAACACCGGGGAGCTGTTTTTT
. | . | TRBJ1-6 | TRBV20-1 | CSASGRGYNSPLHF | TGCAGTGCTAGCGGACGGGGGTATAATTCACCCCTCCACTTT
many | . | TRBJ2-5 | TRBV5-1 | CASSLQGQQETQYF | TGCGCCAGCAGCTTGCAGGGCCAGCAAGAGACCCAGTACTTC
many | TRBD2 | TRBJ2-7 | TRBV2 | CASVLAGEHEQYF | TGTGCCAGTGTACTAGCGGGAGAGCACGAGCAGTACTTC
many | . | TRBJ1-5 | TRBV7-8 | CASSLARGQPQHF | TGTGCCAGCAGCTTAGCTCGGGGACAGCCCCAGCATTTT
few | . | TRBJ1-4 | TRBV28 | CASNPQQNEKLFF | TGTGCCAGCAACCCCCAGCAGAATGAAAAACTGTTTTTT
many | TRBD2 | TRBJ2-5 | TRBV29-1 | CSVGLAGVETQYF | TGCAGCGTTGGCCTAGCGGGAGTAGAGACCCAGTACTTC
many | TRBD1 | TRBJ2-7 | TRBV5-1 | CASSLDVRTGSYEQYF | TGCGCCAGCAGCTTGGATGTTAGGACAGGGTCCTACGAGCAGTACTTC
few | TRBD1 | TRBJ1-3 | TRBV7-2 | CASSLIGGGSGNTIYF | TGTGCCAGCAGCTTAATAGGGGGCGGCTCTGGAAACACCATATATTTT
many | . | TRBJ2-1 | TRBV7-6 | CASSLTDYNEQFF | TGTGCCAGCAGCTTAACTGATTACAATGAGCAGTTCTTC
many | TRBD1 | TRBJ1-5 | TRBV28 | CASMGRGLGNQPQHF | TGTGCCAGCATGGGCAGGGGGTTAGGGAATCAGCCCCAGCATTTT
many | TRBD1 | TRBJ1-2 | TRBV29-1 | CSVETWTGYQDGYTF | TGCAGCGTTGAAACATGGACAGGGTATCAGGATGGCTACACCTTC
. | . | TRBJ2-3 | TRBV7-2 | CASSSFDTDTQYF | TGTGCCAGCAGCTCATTTGATACGGATACGCAGTATTTT
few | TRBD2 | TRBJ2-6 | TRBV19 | CASSAQRGTNSGANVLTF | TGTGCCAGTAGTGCCCAGCGGGGTACAAACTCTGGGGCCAACGTCCTGACTTTC
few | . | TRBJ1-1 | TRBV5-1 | CASSSRAPTEAFF | TGCGCCAGCAGCTCCCGGGCCCCTACTGAAGCTTTCTTT
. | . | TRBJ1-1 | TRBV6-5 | CTSSYSRGNTEAFF | TGTACCAGCAGTTACTCGAGGGGAAACACTGAAGCTTTCTTT
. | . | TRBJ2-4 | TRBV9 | CASSVASDSYIQYF | TGTGCCAGCAGCGTAGCTTCGGACAGTTACATTCAGTACTTC
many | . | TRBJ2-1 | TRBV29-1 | CSGNPESSYNEQFF | TGCAGCGGCAACCCAGAAAGCTCCTACAATGAGCAGTTCTTC
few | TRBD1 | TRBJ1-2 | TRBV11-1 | CASSATDSGQGVDYGYTF | TGTGCCAGCAGCGCAACGGATTCGGGACAGGGGGTTGACTATGGCTACACCTTC
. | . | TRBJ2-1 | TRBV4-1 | CASSQDFSRGWISDQFF | TGCGCCAGCAGCCAAGATTTCTCCCGGGGCTGGATTTCTGATCAGTTCTTC
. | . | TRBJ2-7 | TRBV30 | CACLPQGIGDEQYF | TGTGCCTGCCTCCCACAGGGAATTGGGGACGAGCAGTACTTC
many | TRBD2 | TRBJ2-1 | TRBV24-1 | CATSEAGTRNEQFF | TGTGCCACCAGTGAAGCCGGGACTAGGAATGAGCAGTTCTTC
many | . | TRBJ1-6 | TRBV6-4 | CATLKDAYNSPLHF | TGTGCCACCCTGAAAGACGCCTATAATTCACCCCTCCACTTT